The clone carrying this T cell receptor (beta chain) has at least ten counts. The entry originates in a study of T cells in Graves' hyperthyroidism and ophthalmopathy. In the study overall: Peripheral blood was secured at the point of initial diagnosis, before any treatment.

Uncontrolled infection, other autoimmune disease, pregnancy or lactation barred patients from enrollment. Authors of the study amplified TCR beta CDR3 regions from RNA transcripts. Researchers ran a first-round RT-PCR on the TCR CDR3 using the HTBI primer set. TCRdb redid the calling of the multiplex PCR reads with MiXCR, one entry per CDR3 protein. The sample gives fewer than 750,000 distinct CDR3 sequences, approximately 14% of which show up once; 4% to 5.5% is in the top ten. Looked up from germline, CDR1 is GTSNPN and CDR2 is SVGIG (reference sequence). The CDR3 extends over 15 amino acids. Trimming removed 2 bases at V and 3 bases at J, with 11 bases between.

The chain joins TRBV30 to TRBJ2-6, with a weak D call TRBD1 (7 bases). The sequencing input was blood. The sequence was obtained from a woman between 35 and 50 years old with Graves' ophthalmopathy. The CDR3 DNA sequence: TGTGCCTGGAGTTCAGGGGGAGGTGGGGCCAACGTCCTGACTTTC. It translates to CAWSSGGGGANVLTF. The entire variable domain, with the rest obtained from reference TRBV30 and TRBJ2-6, is as follows: SQTIHQWPATLVQPVGSPLSLECTVEGTSNPNLYWYRQAAGRGLQLLFYSVGIGQISSEVPQNLSASRPQDRQFILSSKKLLLSDSGFYLCAWSSGGGGANVLTFGAGSRLTVL.